This record concerns one T cell receptor beta chain sequence. Its target is not known. The data derive from a study of T cell responses to AZD1222 COVID-19 vaccine. About the research overall: Combined were second doses at about 4 or about 12 weeks. Findings and limits, study-wide: Increased Spike-specific TCR breadth and depth were observed after two AZD1222 doses. The donor group comprised mostly white British people and more females; the analysis possibly underestimated clonal diversity. Scientists sampled the repertoires only once the peak T cell response had passed.

Trimming shortened V by 4 bases and J by 7 bases, and 21 bases separated the two germline ends. Germline V lookup: CDR1 SGDLS, CDR2 YYNGEE. CDR3 length: 16 amino acids. TCRdb keeps only in-frame clones here, not all; method: immunoSEQ multiplex PCR. The sample lists approximately 170,000 clones; more than 80% were seen once. The sequence was collected from an adult in good health. The sample here was peripheral blood, taken on day 0 of AZD1222 vaccination. V gene TRBV9 combines with J gene TRBJ2-1, with TRBD2 as a possible D gene (6 bases). The CDR3 reads CASSPPRGGVYNEQFF. In DNA form, the CDR3 reads TGTGCCAGCAGCCCACCCCGTGGCGGGGTTTATAATGAGCAGTTCTTC.